These 31 T cell receptor beta chains originate from one sample sequenced in a study of T cell changes during pregnancy in multiple sclerosis. Assay used: immunoSEQ multiplex PCR; TCRdb lists only in-frame clones, some missing. Of some 64,000 clones in the sample, roughly 87% were seen once. The starting material was peripheral blood, obtained in the second trimester of pregnancy. The source is a female donor in good health, enrolled as a control in a pregnancy study.

Relative to its sample, this clone is medium-sized (0.01 to 0.1%). This chain uses TRBV5-1 with TRBJ1-1; D possibly corresponds to TRBD1 (6 bases). V lost 4 bases and J 2 bases, leaving 12 bases between the germline ends. This CDR3 contains 14 residues. Germline CDR1 and CDR2: SGHRS and YFSETQ. The CDR3 protein is CASSNGQPNTEAFF. CDR3 sequence (DNA): TGCGCCAGCAGCAATGGACAGCCAAACACTGAAGCTTTCTTT.

In this sample, this clone turned up once. This chain links TRBV28 with TRBJ2-1, with a weak D call TRBD2 (6 bases). The germline V and J ends were trimmed by 6 bases and 0 bases, with 9 bases remaining between them. CDR3 length: 14 amino acids. Germline loops: CDR1 MDHEN, CDR2 SYDVKM. CDR3 sequence: CASRNGGSYNEQFF. CDR3 DNA: TGTGCCAGCAGGAACGGGGGCTCCTACAATGAGCAGTTCTTC.

The V and J genes are TRBV5-6 and TRBJ2-7; 9 nucleotides line up with TRBD2. Germline V CDR1 and CDR2: SGHDT, YYEEEE. The CDR3 has 15 amino acids. Trimming cost V 4 bases and J 1 base; bases outside gene matches: 6. The CDR3 DNA sequence: TGTGCCAGCAGCGACACGGGACTAGCATCCTACGAGCAGTACTTC. This sequence encodes CASSDTGLASYEQYF.

The V and J genes are TRBV25-1 and TRBJ2-5; D is possibly TRBD2 (6 bases). Germline CDR1 MGHDK, CDR2 SYGVNS. V was pared by 3 bases and J by 0 bases, with 14 bases between. The CDR3 is 16 residues long. In DNA, the CDR3 is TGTGCCAGCAGTGAGGGGGGTTCTAGCGACCAAGAGACCCAGTACTTC. It codes for CASSEGGSSDQETQYF. Full variable domain (remainder filled in from reference TRBV25-1 and TRBJ2-5): EADIYQTPRYLVIGTGKKITLECSQTMGHDKMYWYQQDPGMELHLIHYSYGVNSTEKGDLSSESTVSRIRTEHFPLTLESARPSHTSQYLCASSEGGSSDQETQYFGPGTRLLVL.

In its sample, this clone was seen once. The V and J genes are TRBV6-6 and TRBJ1-5; D might be TRBD1 (6 bases). In germline, CDR1 is MNHNY, CDR2 SVGAGI (reference sequence). The CDR3 covers 14 residues. The V end lost 6 bases, the J end lost 4 bases, and 13 bases lay between the germline ends. CDR3 DNA sequence: TGTGCCAGCAGCCCTGGACAGTATAATCAGCCCCAGCATTTT. It is translated as CASSPGQYNQPQHF.

The chain employs TRBV6-5 and TRBJ2-1; 11 nucleotides align to TRBD2. Germline V CDR1 and CDR2: MNHEY, SVGAGI. This CDR3 contains 14 residues. Germline trimming cut 4 bases from V and 7 bases from J; bases unmatched to any gene: 3. The CDR3: CASSSSGRTNEQFF. The CDR3 nucleotides read TGTGCCAGCAGTTCTAGCGGGAGGACGAATGAGCAGTTCTTC.

The chain combines TRBV6-4 with TRBJ1-2; TRBD1 matches at 7 bases. From germline, CDR1 is MRHNA and CDR2 SNTAGT. The CDR3 runs to 16 residues. V shed 6 bases and J 8 bases; nucleotides not matched to a gene: 18. The CDR3 loop is CASSLDHGQAPRGYTF. CDR3 nucleotides: TGTGCCAGCAGCCTCGACCATGGACAGGCTCCGAGAGGCTACACCTTC.

The chain links TRBV11-2 to TRBJ1-1; 7 bases are a match to TRBD1. Losses at the gene ends were 0 bases for V and 10 bases for J; bases not matched to a gene: 11. The CDR3 sequence is 15 residues long. Per germline, CDR1 SGHAT and CDR2 FQNNGV. CDR3 loop: CASSLDRPRQGAAFF. The CDR3 coding sequence is TGTGCCAGCAGCTTAGATCGACCGAGACAGGGAGCAGCTTTCTTT.

J is TRBJ2-5 and V is TRBV6-6; D uncertain. V lost 2 bases and J 2 bases, leaving 6 bases between the germline ends. The length of the CDR3 is 13 residues. Germline CDR1 and CDR2: MNHNY and SVGAGI (reference sequence). The CDR3 here is CASSYITQETQYF. CDR3 nucleotides: TGTGCCAGCAGTTACATAACACAAGAGACCCAGTACTTC.

The chain uses TRBV18 and TRBJ2-3; D unresolved. This CDR3 has 14 residues. In germline, CDR1 is KGHSH, CDR2 LQKENI. Trimming removed 5 bases from V and 0 bases from J, with 9 bases in between. CDR3: CASSSLVSTDTQYF. CDR3 coding DNA: TGTGCCAGCTCAAGCCTGGTCAGCACAGATACGCAGTATTTT.

This clone was counted once. The chain employs TRBV28 and TRBJ2-1; TRBD2 matches 7 bases. V dropped 4 bases and J dropped 8; count of bases not matched to a gene: 11. The CDR3 contains 15 residues. Germline CDR1 reads MDHEN; CDR2 reads SYDVKM. CDR3 coding DNA: TGTGCCAGCAGTTCCCCCCAGAAGGGAGGGGATGAGCAGTTCTTC. This codes for CASSSPQKGGDEQFF.

The genes are TRBV5-1 and TRBJ2-5, with 11 bases that match TRBD2. The germline CDR1 and CDR2 sequences are SGHRS and YFSETQ. The CDR3 runs 17 residues. With V trimmed by 0 bases and J by 4 bases, 8 bases remained unmatched. The CDR3 region is CASSLATSGSSGETQYF. The CDR3 region has the DNA TGCGCCAGCAGCTTGGCCACTAGCGGGAGTTCAGGAGAGACCCAGTACTTC.

The rearrangement uses TRBV10-3 and TRBJ1-1; 9 positions match TRBD1. V trimming: 3 bases; J trimming: 3 bases; junction bases outside the gene matches: 5. The germline V gene has CDR1 ENHRY and CDR2 SYGVKD. This CDR3 has 15 residues. The CDR3 loop reads CAISETGGSYTEAFF. The CDR3 coding sequence is TGTGCCATCAGTGAAACAGGGGGCTCGTACACTGAAGCTTTCTTT.

This clone was found once. The chain employs TRBV7-9 and TRBJ1-2, with TRBD1 matching over 8 bases. Germline V lookup: CDR1 SEHNR, CDR2 FQNEAQ (reference sequence). V was pared by 1 base and J by 4 bases, with 11 bases of the junction left unmatched. The CDR3 extends over 17 amino acids. The CDR3, as DNA: TGTGCCAGCAGCTTAGGACAGGGCCAGGGGGCGACCTATGGCTACACCTTC. Its translation: CASSLGQGQGATYGYTF.

This chain uses TRBV11-2 with TRBJ2-7; TRBD2 aligns across 11 bases. CDR3 length equals 14 residues. Trimming removed 6 bases from V and 4 bases from J; junction bases left unmatched: 5. The germline gives CDR1 SGHAT, CDR2 FQNNGV. CDR3 coding DNA: TGTGCCAGCAGTACTAGCGGGAGAGGTTACGAGCAGTACTTC. Protein sequence: CASSTSGRGYEQYF.

V and J are TRBV15 and TRBJ2-7, with D possibly matching TRBD1 (6 bases). Trimming pared 6 bases from V and 6 bases from J, leaving 15 bases between. The CDR3 consists of 13 residues. Germline V gives CDR1 LNHNV, CDR2 YYDKDF (reference sequence). CDR3 coding DNA: TGTGCCACCAGTCCGGGGCAGGGGCTCGAGCAGTACTTC. Its protein product is CATSPGQGLEQYF.

Here the CDR3 reads CASSLAGGPYEQYF. In DNA, the CDR3 is TGCGCCAGCAGCTTGGCTGGAGGACCCTACGAGCAGTACTTC. The rearrangement links TRBV5-1 to TRBJ2-7; weak D call: TRBD2 (5 bases). This CDR3 comprises 14 residues. V dropped 0 bases and J dropped 2 bases, with 9 bases sitting between them. Per germline, CDR1 SGHRS and CDR2 YFSETQ.

This clone showed up just once. This chain joins TRBV5-6 and TRBJ2-7, with D possibly TRBD2 on 5 matching bases. Trimming removed 4 bases from V and 2 bases from J, with 16 bases in between. The CDR3 has 15 amino acids. The germline gives CDR1 SGHDT, CDR2 YYEEEE. CDR3 loop: CASSPGTGITYEQYF. CDR3 nucleotides: TGTGCCAGCAGCCCCGGAACGGGAATCACCTACGAGCAGTACTTC. The full variable domain, rest sourced from reference TRBV5-6 and TRBJ2-7, is DAGVTQSPTHLIKTRGQQVTLRCSPKSGHDTVSWYQQALGQGPQFIFQYYEEEERQRGNFPDRFSGHQFPNYSSELNVNALLLGDSALYLCASSPGTGITYEQYFGPGTRLTVT.

The rearrangement uses TRBV6-5 and TRBJ1-4; a weak D match, TRBD1 (6 bases). With 8 bases removed from V and 5 bases from J, the gap between germline ends came to 18 bases. From germline, CDR1 is MNHEY and CDR2 SVGAGI. The CDR3 consists of 15 residues. The CDR3 DNA is TGTGCCAGCGCTCCCACCGGGGGGCCGAATGAAAAACTGTTTTTT. As protein: CASAPTGGPNEKLFF.

The V gene is TRBV2, the J gene TRBJ1-1; D is unclear. CDR3 size: 11 residues. V lost 7 bases and J 4 bases, leaving 7 bases between the germline ends. Germline CDR1 SNHLY, CDR2 FYNNEI. CDR3 protein: CASTTGTEAFF. As DNA, the CDR3 is TGTGCCAGCACCACGGGCACTGAAGCTTTCTTT.

The chain combines TRBV10-2 with TRBJ2-7, with D tentatively TRBD2 (6 bases). V lost 5 bases and J lost 6, with 14 bases in between. The CDR3 loop spans 13 amino acids. Germline CDR1 WSHSY, CDR2 SAAADI. CDR3 coding DNA: TGCGCCAGCAGTCCGGGACTCCGCCTCGAGCAGTACTTC. Protein: CASSPGLRLEQYF.

The chain carries TRBV15 and TRBJ1-6; no definite D call. Trimming removed 0 bases from V and 7 bases from J, with 13 bases in between. This CDR3 is 16 amino acids long. CDR1 is LNHNV, CDR2 YYDKDF, per germline (reference sequence). The CDR3 spells CATSRDPSLPNSPLHF. The CDR3 nucleotides read TGTGCCACCAGCAGAGATCCGAGTTTGCCGAATTCACCCCTCCACTTT.

The chain uses TRBV6-1 and TRBJ2-7; the match to TRBD1 covers 7 bases. The CDR3 consists of 14 residues. The J segment lost 5 bases and the V segment lost 4 bases, leaving 8 bases of the junction unmatched. Germline lookup yields CDR1 MNHNS and CDR2 SASEGT. CDR3 bases: TGTGCCAGCAGTGCCCCGACAGGGACGAACGAGCAGTACTTC. This encodes CASSAPTGTNEQYF.

This chain connects TRBV15 to TRBJ2-4, with unresolved D. Trimming removed 0 bases from V and 8 bases from J, with 8 bases in between. CDR3 length equals 13 residues. Germline V gene data show CDR1 as LNHNV and CDR2 as YYDKDF (reference sequence). This CDR3 reads CATSRDDIYIQYF. The CDR3 DNA reads as TGTGCCACCAGCAGAGACGACATTTACATTCAGTACTTC.

This rearrangement joins TRBV5-1 to TRBJ2-1; 7 bases line up with TRBD1. This CDR3 region has 14 residues. V lost 4 bases to trimming and J lost 7 bases; unmatched junction nucleotides: 8. CDR1 and CDR2 from the germline V gene are SGHRS and YFSETQ. The DNA for the CDR3 is TGCGCCAGCAGCCTCCCGGGACAGCCGAATGAGCAGTTCTTC. Translating it yields CASSLPGQPNEQFF.

The rearrangement joins TRBV30 to TRBJ1-1; 7 bases are shared with TRBD1. Trimming at V came to 2 bases and at J to 1 base, leaving 4 bases not matched to a gene. The CDR3 runs 14 residues. CDR1 is GTSNPN and CDR2 is SVGIG in the germline V gene (reference sequence). The CDR3 sequence is CAWSPGGKNTEAFF. The CDR3 nucleotides read TGTGCCTGGAGTCCAGGGGGGAAGAACACTGAAGCTTTCTTT.

The chain employs TRBV7-8 and TRBJ2-5; possibly TRBD1 for D (6 bases). Germline values: CDR1 SGHVS, CDR2 FQNEAQ. This CDR3 has 14 amino acids. Deletions cut 5 bases from V and 4 bases from J, with 14 bases between. CDR3 in amino acids: CASSERGMVETQYF. In DNA, the CDR3 is TGTGCCAGCAGCGAGAGGGGGATGGTAGAGACCCAGTACTTC.

The chain combines TRBV7-3 with TRBJ2-1; 10 bases agree with TRBD2. V lost 2 bases to trimming and J lost 3 bases; unmatched junction nucleotides: 7. The CDR3 runs to 17 residues. Germline lookup yields CDR1 SGHTA and CDR2 FQGTGA. The CDR3 bases are TGTGCCAGCAGCTTATACAGGACTAGCGGATTCTACAATGAGCAGTTCTTC. Amino acids: CASSLYRTSGFYNEQFF. Filled out from reference TRBV7-3 and TRBJ2-1, the complete variable domain reads GAGVSQTPSNKVTEKGKYVELRCDPISGHTALYWYRQSLGQGPEFLIYFQGTGAADDSGLPNDRFFAVRPEGSVSTLKIQRTERGDSAVYLCASSLYRTSGFYNEQFFGPGTRLTVL.

The V call is TRBV7-2, the J call TRBJ1-1; unclear D gene. The V end was cut by 5 bases, the J end by 4 bases, with 8 bases between. The CDR3 sequence is 12 residues long. Germline values: CDR1 SGHTA, CDR2 FQGNSA. For the CDR3, the DNA is TGTGCCAGCAGCCACGGTGGCACTGAAGCTTTCTTT. Protein: CASSHGGTEAFF.

This sequence joins TRBV5-1 and TRBJ2-7; the match to TRBD1 covers 7 bases. The ends lost 4 bases at V and 6 bases at J; junction bases unmatched: 10. There are 14 residues in the CDR3. Germline V gene sequence: CDR1 SGHRS, CDR2 YFSETQ. CDR3 in amino acids: CASSRAQGVGEQYF. CDR3 nucleotide sequence: TGCGCCAGCAGCCGAGCTCAGGGGGTGGGCGAGCAGTACTTC.

The rearrangement uses TRBV7-7 and TRBJ2-5; 9 nucleotides match TRBD2. Germline CDR1 SSHAT, CDR2 FNYEAQ (reference sequence). The CDR3 totals 14 residues. The CDR3 nucleotides are TGTGCTAGCGGAGCGGGGGGCACACAAGAGACCCAGTACTTC. Translation gives CASGAGGTQETQYF.